The rows below give T cell receptor beta chains drawn from one sample of a study of blood T cell repertoires in COVID-19. Libraries were prepared by immunoSEQ multiplex PCR; TCRdb keeps only in-frame clonotypes and omits some of them. The sample holds 300,000 or so clones, over 80% seen once. The sequencing input was peripheral blood. These receptor sequences come from a woman between 45 and 65 years old with active or convalescent COVID-19. Each CDR3 is given with its conserved first and last residue. The D gene is left open where the match is weak. Clone size is stated in some rows and not others, as once, few, many or a class when expanded.

length	size	V	J	D	CDR3	DNA
15	-	TRBV3-1/TRBV3-2	TRBJ1-2	TRBD1	CASSQVGTGPYGYTF	TGTGCCAGCAGCCAGGTAGGGACAGGACCCTATGGCTACACCTTC
16	-	TRBV10-2	TRBJ1-5	-	CASSENAGSGNQPQHF	TGCGCCAGCAGTGAGAACGCAGGGTCGGGCAATCAGCCCCAGCATTTT
11	-	TRBV13	TRBJ2-7	-	CASSLSSEQYF	TGTGCCAGCAGCTTATCCTCCGAGCAGTACTTC
15	-	TRBV28	TRBJ2-1	-	CASSFVRGFYNEQFF	TGTGCCAGCAGTTTTGTACGCGGCTTTTACAATGAGCAGTTCTTC
17	-	TRBV5-4	TRBJ2-1	TRBD2	CASSPMPAGVYDNEQFF	TGTGCCAGCAGCCCGATGCCAGCGGGAGTGTACGACAATGAGCAGTTCTTC
13	-	TRBV20-1	TRBJ2-3	-	CSASPGGTDTQYF	TGCAGTGCTAGTCCGGGAGGCACAGATACGCAGTATTTT
13	-	TRBV14	TRBJ2-7	-	CASSQVAVYEQYF	TGTGCCAGCAGCCAGGTAGCGGTCTACGAGCAGTACTTC
18	-	TRBV7-2	TRBJ2-1	TRBD2	CASSLVASGEGSYNEQFF	TGTGCCAGCAGCTTAGTTGCTAGCGGTGAGGGCTCCTACAATGAGCAGTTCTTC
11	-	TRBV29-1	TRBJ1-4	TRBD1	CSAGQDEKLFF	TGCAGCGCCGGACAGGATGAAAAACTGTTTTTT
13	-	TRBV2	TRBJ1-2	-	CASSGPHQGGYTF	TGTGCCAGCAGTGGACCCCATCAGGGGGGCTACACCTTC
17	-	TRBV18	TRBJ1-3	TRBD1	CASSNRTGPSSGNTIYF	TGTGCCAGCTCAAACAGGACAGGGCCCTCGTCTGGAAACACCATATATTTT
14	once	TRBV5-6	TRBJ2-5	TRBD1	CASSQGQGGETQYF	TGTGCCAGCAGCCAGGGACAGGGAGGGGAGACCCAGTACTTC
16	-	TRBV7-9	TRBJ2-1	TRBD1	CASNILGQGYMNEQFF	TGTGCCAGCAATATCCTGGGACAGGGCTACATGAATGAGCAGTTCTTC
14	-	TRBV6-5	TRBJ1-2	TRBD1	CASSRTGEDYGYTF	TGTGCCAGCTCTCGGACAGGGGAGGACTATGGCTACACCTTC
14	-	TRBV27	TRBJ2-2	-	CASRTKRNTGELFF	TGTGCCAGCAGAACAAAAAGGAACACCGGGGAGCTGTTTTTT
15	-	TRBV7-6	TRBJ1-1	-	CASSSVATGFAEAFF	TGTGCCAGCAGCAGTGTAGCTACAGGGTTTGCTGAAGCTTTCTTT
15	few	TRBV4-1	TRBJ2-7	-	CASSHRVTEAYEQYF	TGCGCCAGCAGCCACAGGGTCACCGAAGCCTACGAGCAGTACTTC
13	once	TRBV3-1/TRBV3-2	TRBJ2-1	-	CASSRPPGGEQFF	TGTGCCAGCAGCCGCCCCCCAGGAGGTGAGCAGTTCTTC